Sequencing of this T cell receptor (beta chain) was carried out in a study of beta chain features in type 1 diabetes (dated by TCRdb to the late 2010s). Notes on the research overall: Mean age, gender distribution, total cell number and subset yield did not differ between patients and healthy donors. Regulatory and stem cell-like memory subsets were isolated from only 8 patients and roughly eight healthy donors, whereas naive and central memory subsets came from all 28 donors. In the study, TCRB repertoires of sorted circulating CD4+ T cell subsets from recently diagnosed type 1 diabetes patients were compared with those of matched healthy donors. A total of some 110 million sorted cells were examined across all samples, and a strong correlation was observed between cell number per subset and RNA yield.

Each donor gave one peripheral blood draw, roughly 110 mL on average, collected into heparinised tubes. A BD FACSAria II was used to sort naive, central memory, regulatory and stem cell-like memory CD4+ T cells with a panel that included CD45RO, CCR7, CD25, CD127, CD95 and CD27. Purity was above 98% for every sorted population. PBMCs were separated immediately by Lymphoprep density gradient centrifugation and were stained directly, without being cultured. To minimize batch effects, samples were stained and sorted in pairs, one healthy donor with one patient per experiment. To note about this clone: Its binding antigen is unknown. No per-base quality is available; no much larger clone lies one base away.

Overall study outcomes, separate from this receptor: Naive, central memory and regulatory TCRB repertoires appeared more similar among patients than among healthy donors. Shorter templates might have been favored by PCR, but patient and control samples were amplified and corrected together, so both groups would have been affected equally by any skew. In all four CD4+ subsets, TCRB CDR3 length was moderately but significantly shorter in type 1 diabetes patients. Patients with type 1 diabetes made fewer insertions and deleted more nucleotides at VDJ recombination sites, implying thymic rearrangement abnormalities. Because cDNA was sequenced instead of genomic DNA, activated cells with high expression could be over-represented, although the groups did not differ in activation or CD3 levels. HLA sub-analyses involved small numbers of individuals, so any influence of HLA type on TCRB rearrangement remained unresolved.

V loses 6 bases of germline sequence and J loses 2 bases, and the interval between the two ends is 10 bases. Taken from cysteine to phenylalanine, the CDR3 has 13 residues. The sequence is cut down to CDR3 DNA, 39 bases in frame from base 1. CDR1 KGHSH and CDR2 LQKENI were looked up in the germline V gene. All of the isolated RNA was reverse transcribed with the High Capacity cDNA Reverse Transcription Kit, so expressed TCRB transcripts were sequenced. Naive, central memory and regulatory T cell samples underwent deep immunoSEQ sequencing, averaging around 3.9 million total reads per sample. Sorted cells were lysed in RLT buffer, and RNA was extracted using DNase-treated RNeasy Micro or Mini kits according to cell number. To prevent cross-contamination, each cell subset was processed individually, whereas patient and healthy donor samples were processed jointly. The immunoSEQ multiplex PCR was used to amplify TCRB sequences from cDNA, generating 87-bp fragments that spanned the CDR3 region. Amplicons were sequenced on the Illumina HiSeq platform. As for the original processing: PCR bias was corrected computationally using synthetic template baselines, and reads within Hamming distance 2 were collapsed, with unmergeable singletons discarded. Reads were aligned against IMGT to assign V, D and J genes, CDR3 length and insertions or deletions at six rearrangement sites. Within each subset, clonotype counts were normalized to sorted cell number, and only after that were true diversity and Gini coefficients computed with the tcR R package. The overlap coefficient, calculated on TCRB nucleotide sequences, was used to quantify repertoire sharing. Not all clones reach the TCRdb copy of this immuneACCESS table, which keeps in-frame sequences only. Checked studies attribute under half of the gap to unresolved V genes and leave the rest unexplained. That table is the source of V, J and clone size, and D and trimming were worked out from the DNA. Recorded for this sample are about 150,000 clones; 10% to 15% of them occurred a single time. Jointly, the top ten make up roughly 1.4% of the sample.

Recombination joined TRBV18 with TRBJ2-5; the D segment might be TRBD1 or TRBD2, since each matches 5 bases. The receptor comes from a man in his late teens or twenties with type 1 diabetes. The source material was central memory CD4+ T cells from blood. This receptor carries the CDR3 CASSSGPQETQYF. At the DNA level, the sequence is TGTGCCAGCTCGTCGGGGCCACAAGAGACCCAGTACTTC.